The 30 T cell receptor beta chains given below trace back to one sample, sequenced in a study of T cells in localized non-small cell lung cancer. TCRdb's table, derived via immunoSEQ multiplex PCR, lists solely in-frame clones and lacks some. The table includes about 59,000 clones, roughly 90% detected once. The sequencing used peripheral blood, collected before any cancer treatment. The receptor set was obtained from a woman aged 35-75 years with stage I lung adenocarcinoma.

The chain carries TRBV5-4 and TRBJ2-6; 8 bases match TRBD2. The CDR3 is made up of 15 amino acids. V lost 2 bases and J lost 3; bases outside the gene matches: 1. The V gene's germline CDR1 is SGHNT and CDR2 YYREEE (reference sequence). The CDR3 reads CASSFSGVGANVLTF. The CDR3, as DNA: TGTGCCAGCAGCTTTAGCGGGGTTGGGGCCAACGTCCTGACTTTC.

The gene calls are TRBV9 and TRBJ2-5; weak D call: TRBD2 (6 bases). V was clipped by 2 bases and J by 0 bases, with 11 bases between them. This CDR3 spans 15 amino acids. CDR1 SGDLS and CDR2 YYNGEE come from the germline V gene. CDR3 in amino acids: CASSVLPGDQETQYF. The CDR3 DNA reads as TGTGCCAGCAGCGTTTTACCGGGAGACCAAGAGACCCAGTACTTC.

The rearrangement joins TRBV7-7 to TRBJ2-1; D not certain. This CDR3 spans 13 amino acids. Germline CDR1 and CDR2: SSHAT and FNYEAQ (reference sequence). Deletions cut 5 bases from V and 9 bases from J, with 14 bases between. CDR3 bases: TGTGCCAGCAGCGCTACGCCGTCGGGTGAGCAGTTCTTC. Translation: CASSATPSGEQFF.

The genes are TRBV7-9 and TRBJ2-2; D not certain. The CDR3 loop spans 13 amino acids. Germline-derived CDR1 and CDR2 are SEHNR and FQNEAQ (reference sequence). Trimming removed 5 bases from V and 4 bases from J, with 8 bases in between. CDR3 region: CASSPLITGELFF. The CDR3 bases are TGTGCCAGCAGCCCTCTTATCACCGGGGAGCTGTTTTTT.

V is TRBV13 and J is TRBJ1-1; perhaps TRBD1 as D (5 bases). Between the trimmed V and J ends, which lost 4 bases and 1 base, there was a span of 13 bases. The CDR3 extends over 15 amino acids. Germline V lookup: CDR1 PRHDT, CDR2 FYEKMQ (reference sequence). CDR3 amino acids: CASSWGTGGNTEAFF. The CDR3 coding sequence is TGTGCCAGCAGCTGGGGAACAGGAGGGAACACTGAAGCTTTCTTT.

The J gene is TRBJ2-7, the V gene TRBV2, with D possibly matching TRBD1 (6 bases). V lost 11 bases to trimming and J lost 3 bases, with 17 bases between them. The CDR3 consists of 13 residues. Germline V gene sequence: CDR1 SNHLY, CDR2 FYNNEI. CDR3 sequence: CARQADRNYEQYF. Here the CDR3 DNA reads TGTGCCCGACAAGCGGACAGAAACTACGAGCAGTACTTC.

The chain links TRBV6-6 to TRBJ2-1; D call uncertain. Germline V gene sequence: CDR1 MNHNY, CDR2 SVGAGI (reference sequence). The CDR3 consists of 11 residues. Trimming took off 6 bases at V and 6 bases at J, with 6 bases between the two ends. Here the CDR3 DNA reads TGTGCCAGCAGCCCCGTCAATGAGCAGTTCTTC. It translates to CASSPVNEQFF.

The V gene is TRBV5-1, the J gene TRBJ2-5; D unclear. V was pared by 5 bases and J by 2 bases, with 13 bases between. Germline CDR1 is SGHRS and CDR2 is YFSETQ. The CDR3 extends over 14 amino acids. The CDR3 sequence: CASRTTPPQETQYF. Written as DNA, the CDR3 is TGCGCCAGCAGAACCACCCCTCCACAAGAGACCCAGTACTTC.

The V call is TRBV19, the J call TRBJ1-3; 10 nucleotides agree with TRBD1. The germline V gene encodes CDR1 LNHDA and CDR2 SQIVND (reference sequence). This CDR3 spans 13 amino acids. V gave up 9 bases and J gave up 9 bases; unmatched junction bases: 8. The CDR3 DNA reads as TGTGCCAGCAATCCGGGACAGGGGCGCACCATATATTTT. It encodes CASNPGQGRTIYF.

This chain joins TRBV25-1 and TRBJ1-1; D gene unclear. V lost 5 bases and J 6 bases, leaving 13 bases between the germline ends. The CDR3 loop spans 13 amino acids. Germline V gene lookup returns CDR1 MGHDK and CDR2 SYGVNS. The CDR3 sequence: CASSRNSGSEAFF. DNA of the CDR3: TGTGCCAGCAGTCGAAACTCGGGGTCTGAAGCTTTCTTT.

The CDR3 loop reads CASSFQAYSNQPQHF. CDR3 DNA sequence: TGTGCCAGCAGTTTCCAGGCGTATAGCAATCAGCCCCAGCATTTT. The rearrangement uses TRBV27 and TRBJ1-5; D uncertain. CDR3 length equals 15 residues. The V end was cut by 3 bases, the J end by 0 bases, with 9 bases between. Germline V CDR1 and CDR2: MNHEY, SMNVEV (reference sequence).

The CDR3 bases are TGTGCCAGCAGTGAAAGCGGGAGCGTCTACGAGCAGTACTTC. It codes for CASSESGSVYEQYF. The V call is TRBV6-1, the J call TRBJ2-7, with 8 bases that match TRBD2. Per germline, CDR1 MNHNS and CDR2 SASEGT. The CDR3 is 14 amino acids. V lost 2 bases to trimming and J lost 3 bases; unmatched junction nucleotides: 3.

The rearrangement joins TRBV19 to TRBJ2-3, with 8 bases lining up with TRBD2. Germline V lookup: CDR1 LNHDA, CDR2 SQIVND (reference sequence). This CDR3 is 14 amino acids long. V trimming: 3 bases; J trimming: 2 bases; junction bases outside the gene matches: 1. The CDR3: CASSMTSATDTQYF. The CDR3 region has the DNA TGTGCCAGTAGTATGACTAGCGCCACAGATACGCAGTATTTT.

This clone appeared once. The CDR3 coding sequence is TGTGCCAGCAGCTTTGGGGGGGTTAGCAATCAGCCCCAGCATTTT. This gives the protein CASSFGGVSNQPQHF. The chain combines TRBV7-9 with TRBJ1-5; TRBD1 might be the D (5 bases). Looked up from germline, CDR1 is SEHNR and CDR2 is FQNEAQ (reference sequence). CDR3 length: 15 residues. With 3 bases removed from V and 0 bases from J, the gap between germline ends came to 9 bases.

This chain joins TRBV7-6 and TRBJ2-7; D gene uncertain. The CDR3 contains 11 residues. Per the germline V gene, CDR1 is SGHVS and CDR2 is FNYEAQ. V was shortened by 2 bases and J by 4 bases, with 3 bases between the two germline ends. CDR3 nucleotide sequence: TGTGCCAGCAGCTTATCATACGAGCAGTACTTC. Translated, it gives CASSLSYEQYF.

This chain connects TRBV5-4 to TRBJ2-3; the match to TRBD1 covers 9 bases. The CDR3 extends over 18 amino acids. V was pared by 0 bases and J by 4 bases, with 12 bases of the junction left unmatched. Germline V gene data show CDR1 as SGHNT and CDR2 as YYREEE (reference sequence). CDR3 amino acids: CASSLGGTGGARSDTQYF. CDR3 sequence (DNA): TGTGCCAGCAGCTTGGGGGGAACAGGGGGCGCGAGGTCAGATACGCAGTATTTT.

This clone was detected only a few times. The J gene is TRBJ2-7, the V gene TRBV27; D might be TRBD1 or TRBD2, each matching 5 bases. Per the germline V gene, CDR1 is MNHEY and CDR2 is SMNVEV (reference sequence). V lost 8 bases and J 0 bases, leaving 20 bases between the germline ends. The CDR3 extends over 16 amino acids. CDR3 loop: CASGTPSRSFSYEQYF. The CDR3 bases are TGTGCCAGCGGGACCCCTTCGCGGTCTTTCTCCTACGAGCAGTACTTC.

The table lists this clone with a count of one. V and J are TRBV5-4 and TRBJ2-5; no definite D call. The ends were cut back, 5 bases at V and 1 base at J, with 9 bases in the middle. The CDR3 covers 13 residues. Germline V CDR1 and CDR2: SGHNT, YYREEE (reference sequence). CDR3 nucleotides: TGTGCCAGCAGACCCTGGACCCAAGAGACCCAGTACTTC. Translated, it gives CASRPWTQETQYF.

This clone was seen a few times. Other DNA sequences in this specimen translate into the identical CDR3. The chain has TRBV19 and TRBJ2-3; D is unresolved. The CDR3 extends over 13 amino acids. The germline V gene has CDR1 LNHDA and CDR2 SQIVND (reference sequence). With 6 bases removed from V and 2 bases from J, the gap between germline ends came to 9 bases. In DNA, the CDR3 is TGTGCCAGTAGGAGGCAGGACACAGATACGCAGTATTTT. Translating gives CASRRQDTDTQYF.

This clone was detected once. V gene TRBV4-2 combines with J gene TRBJ2-7, with D perhaps matching TRBD2 (6 bases). The CDR3 spans 13 residues. CDR1 is LGHNA, CDR2 YNFKEQ, per germline. V shed 1 base and J shed 7 bases, with 11 bases lying between them. The chain's CDR3 is CASSQGRVDEQYF. The CDR3 coding sequence is TGTGCCAGCAGCCAAGGGAGGGTGGATGAGCAGTACTTC.

The chain combines TRBV18 with TRBJ2-3, with 13 bases fitting TRBD2. The CDR3 covers 15 residues. Trimming cost V 6 bases and J 6 bases; bases outside gene matches: 6. Germline loops: CDR1 KGHSH, CDR2 LQKENI. CDR3 sequence (DNA): TGTGCCAGCTCCCGGACTAGCGGGAGCGGCGATACGCAGTATTTT. Its translation is CASSRTSGSGDTQYF.

The CDR3 protein is CASSQQSSGSVLTF. For the CDR3, the DNA is TGCGCCAGCAGCCAACAATCTAGCGGCAGCGTCCTGACTTTC. This chain connects TRBV5-1 to TRBJ2-6; 7 nucleotides match TRBD2. The CDR3 has 14 residues. Germline-derived CDR1 and CDR2 are SGHRS and YFSETQ. With 4 bases clipped from V and 12 bases from J, the junction kept 10 bases outside the gene matches.

V is TRBV30 and J is TRBJ1-1; no clear D gene. CDR3 length: 14 residues. Germline V lookup: CDR1 GTSNPN, CDR2 SVGIG (reference sequence). The V and J ends lost 3 bases and 0 bases respectively, with 11 bases between them. In nucleotides, the CDR3 is TGTGCCTGGAGCGCACAGTTGATGAACACTGAAGCTTTCTTT. Encoded protein: CAWSAQLMNTEAFF.

This chain uses TRBV19 with TRBJ1-1; D perhaps matches TRBD1 (5 bases). V lost 5 bases to trimming and J lost 8 bases, with 18 bases between them. CDR1 and CDR2 (germline): LNHDA, SQIVND (reference sequence). The CDR3 is made up of 14 amino acids. CDR3 coding DNA: TGTGCCAGTAGTGCCCCCCAAGGGGCCAACGAAGCTTTCTTT. Its protein product is CASSAPQGANEAFF.

The chain is built from TRBV13 and TRBJ2-7, with D perhaps TRBD1 (6 bases). Trimming left V 7 bases short and J 2 bases short, with 15 bases between. The length of the CDR3 is 14 residues. Germline V gives CDR1 PRHDT, CDR2 FYEKMQ (reference sequence). The CDR3 protein is CASTNRDAAYEQYF. The CDR3 region has the DNA TGTGCCAGCACCAACAGGGATGCCGCCTACGAGCAGTACTTC.

V is TRBV5-4 and J is TRBJ2-1; D gene unclear. The V end lost 1 base, the J end lost 0 bases, and 11 bases lay between the germline ends. This CDR3 contains 16 residues. CDR1 and CDR2 (germline): SGHNT, YYREEE (reference sequence). CDR3 residues: CASSLTAASSYNEQFF. For the CDR3, the DNA is TGTGCCAGCAGCTTGACGGCGGCCAGCTCCTACAATGAGCAGTTCTTC.

The chain couples TRBV29-1 to TRBJ1-1, with 7 nucleotides matching TRBD1. CDR1 is SQVTM and CDR2 is ANQGSEA in the germline V gene. The CDR3 consists of 14 residues. Trimming took 7 bases from V and 4 from J; bases not matched to a gene: 12. The DNA of the CDR3 is TGCAGCGCCGAGAGACAGGGAGGGGGCACTGAAGCTTTCTTT. Its translation is CSAERQGGGTEAFF.

In regard to this clone: Other DNA sequences of this sample code for an identical CDR3. The V and J genes are TRBV10-3 and TRBJ1-1, with unresolved D. There are 12 residues in the CDR3. Trimming took 6 bases from V and 1 from J, leaving 6 bases between them. CDR1 and CDR2 from the germline V gene are ENHRY and SYGVKD. The CDR3 reads CAIRGQNTEAFF. The CDR3 DNA reads TGTGCCATCAGGGGCCAGAACACTGAAGCTTTCTTT.

This rearrangement joins TRBV28 to TRBJ1-1; a possible D gene is TRBD1 (5 bases). This CDR3 comprises 13 residues. The ends were cut back, 6 bases at V and 0 bases at J, with 8 bases in the middle. Per germline, CDR1 MDHEN and CDR2 SYDVKM. The CDR3 bases are TGTGCCAGCAGCACGACAGTGAACACTGAAGCTTTCTTT. This codes for CASSTTVNTEAFF.

The chain couples TRBV5-1 to TRBJ1-4, with D uncertain. The CDR3 covers 14 residues. Trimming pared 4 bases from V and 7 bases from J, leaving 14 bases between. Germline V CDR1 and CDR2: SGHRS, YFSETQ. In DNA form, the CDR3 reads TGCGCCAGCAGCCCTACAAGTTCCTCTGAAAAACTGTTTTTT. Amino acid sequence: CASSPTSSSEKLFF. Complete variable domain (other parts from reference TRBV5-1 and TRBJ1-4): KAGVTQTPRYLIKTRGQQVTLSCSPISGHRSVSWYQQTPGQGLQFLFEYFSETQRNKGNFPGRFSGRQFSNSRSEMNVSTLELGDSALYLCASSPTSSSEKLFFGSGTQLSVL.